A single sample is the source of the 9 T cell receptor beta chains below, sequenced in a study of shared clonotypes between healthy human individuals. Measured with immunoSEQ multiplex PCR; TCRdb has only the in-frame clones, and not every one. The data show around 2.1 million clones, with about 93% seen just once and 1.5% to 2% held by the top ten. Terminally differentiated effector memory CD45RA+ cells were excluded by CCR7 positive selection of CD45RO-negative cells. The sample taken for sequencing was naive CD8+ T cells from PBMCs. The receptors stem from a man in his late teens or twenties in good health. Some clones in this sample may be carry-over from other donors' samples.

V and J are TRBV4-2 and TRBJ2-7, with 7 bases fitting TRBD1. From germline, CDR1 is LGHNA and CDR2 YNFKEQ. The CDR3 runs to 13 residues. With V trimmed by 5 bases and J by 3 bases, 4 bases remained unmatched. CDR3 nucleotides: TGTGCCAGCAGCACGGGACAGCTCTACGAGCAGTACTTC. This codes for CASSTGQLYEQYF.

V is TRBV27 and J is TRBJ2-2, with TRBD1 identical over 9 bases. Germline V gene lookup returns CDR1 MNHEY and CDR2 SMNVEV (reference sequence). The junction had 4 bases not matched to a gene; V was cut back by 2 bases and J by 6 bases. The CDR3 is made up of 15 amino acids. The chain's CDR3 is CASSLQDRGSGELFF. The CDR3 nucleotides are TGTGCCAGCAGTTTACAGGACAGGGGTTCCGGGGAGCTGTTTTTT.

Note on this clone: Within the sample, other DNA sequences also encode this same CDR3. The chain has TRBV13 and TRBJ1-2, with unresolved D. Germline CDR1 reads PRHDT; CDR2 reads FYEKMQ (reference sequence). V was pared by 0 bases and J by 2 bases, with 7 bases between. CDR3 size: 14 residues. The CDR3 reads CASSLGSGNYGYTF. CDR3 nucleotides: TGTGCCAGCAGCTTAGGATCGGGAAACTATGGCTACACCTTC.

CDR3 loop: CASSPVGGVPYEQYF. CDR3 bases: TGTGCCAGCAGCCCAGTAGGGGGGGTCCCCTACGAGCAGTACTTC. V gene TRBV7-9 combines with J gene TRBJ2-7; maybe TRBD2 (7 bases). Per the germline V gene, CDR1 is SEHNR and CDR2 is FQNEAQ (reference sequence). This CDR3 region has 15 residues. V lost 5 bases, J lost 2 bases, and 16 bases lay in between. Full variable domain (outside the CDR3, taken from reference TRBV7-9 and TRBJ2-7): DTGVSQNPRHKITKRGQNVTFRCDPISEHNRLYWYRQTLGQGPEFLTYFQNEAQLEKSRLLSDRFSAERPKGSFSTLEIQRTEQGDSAMYLCASSPVGGVPYEQYFGPGTRLTVT.

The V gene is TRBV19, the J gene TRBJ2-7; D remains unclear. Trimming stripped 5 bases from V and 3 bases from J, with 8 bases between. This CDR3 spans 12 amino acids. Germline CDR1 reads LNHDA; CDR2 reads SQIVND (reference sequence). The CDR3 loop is CASSPPNYEQYF. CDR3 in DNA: TGTGCCAGTAGTCCCCCAAACTACGAGCAGTACTTC.

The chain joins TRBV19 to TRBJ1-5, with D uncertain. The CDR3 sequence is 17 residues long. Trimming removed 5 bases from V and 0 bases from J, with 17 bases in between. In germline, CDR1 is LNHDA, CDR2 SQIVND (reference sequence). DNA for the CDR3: TGTGCCAGTAGTCCCCCGACACAACTCGTTAGCAATCAGCCCCAGCATTTT. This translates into CASSPPTQLVSNQPQHF.

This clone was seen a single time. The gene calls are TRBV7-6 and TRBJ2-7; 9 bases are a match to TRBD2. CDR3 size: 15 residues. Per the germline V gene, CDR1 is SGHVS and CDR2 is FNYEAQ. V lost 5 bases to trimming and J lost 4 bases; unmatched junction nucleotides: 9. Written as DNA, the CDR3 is TGTGCCAGCAGCGTGTCTAGCGGGAAGGCTTACGAGCAGTACTTC. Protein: CASSVSSGKAYEQYF.

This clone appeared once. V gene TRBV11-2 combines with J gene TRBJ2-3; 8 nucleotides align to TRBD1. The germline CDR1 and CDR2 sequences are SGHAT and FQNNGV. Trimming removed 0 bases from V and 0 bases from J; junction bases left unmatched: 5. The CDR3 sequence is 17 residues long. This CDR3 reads CASSLDLDRVSTDTQYF. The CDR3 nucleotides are TGTGCCAGCAGCTTAGATCTGGACAGGGTTAGCACAGATACGCAGTATTTT. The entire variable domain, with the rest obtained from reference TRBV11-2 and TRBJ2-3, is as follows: EAGVAQSPRYKIIEKRQSVAFWCNPISGHATLYWYQQILGQGPKLLIQFQNNGVVDDSQLPKDRFSAERLKGVDSTLKIQPAKLEDSAVYLCASSLDLDRVSTDTQYFGPGTRLTVL.

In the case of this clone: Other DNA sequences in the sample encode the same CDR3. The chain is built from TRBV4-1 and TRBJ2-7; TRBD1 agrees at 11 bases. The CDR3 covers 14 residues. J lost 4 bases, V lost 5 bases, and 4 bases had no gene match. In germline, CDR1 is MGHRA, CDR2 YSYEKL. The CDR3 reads CASSAGTGGYEQYF. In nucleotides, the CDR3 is TGCGCCAGCAGCGCCGGGACAGGGGGGTACGAGCAGTACTTC.